This section outlines one TCR beta chain sequence together with its context. Germline values: CDR1 GTSNPN, CDR2 SVGIG (reference sequence). The CDR3 contains 12 residues. The trim removed 1 base at V and 14 bases at J, leaving 4 bases unmatched. Profiling relied on immunoSEQ multiplex PCR, and the TCRdb table lists in-frame clones only, not all of them. Seen here are 250,000 to 350,000 clones, about nine tenths observed once, and the top ten hold over 9.5%. This sample is drawn from a study of blood T cell repertoires in COVID-19. V is TRBV30 and J is TRBJ2-1; the match to TRBD1 covers 11 bases. Sequenced material: PBMCs or T cells enriched from blood (not recorded which). The source of this sequence is a woman younger than 30 who had recovered from COVID-19. The CDR3 reads CAWSGRTGGEFF. CDR3 in DNA: TGTGCCTGGAGTGGGAGGACAGGGGGCGAGTTCTTC.